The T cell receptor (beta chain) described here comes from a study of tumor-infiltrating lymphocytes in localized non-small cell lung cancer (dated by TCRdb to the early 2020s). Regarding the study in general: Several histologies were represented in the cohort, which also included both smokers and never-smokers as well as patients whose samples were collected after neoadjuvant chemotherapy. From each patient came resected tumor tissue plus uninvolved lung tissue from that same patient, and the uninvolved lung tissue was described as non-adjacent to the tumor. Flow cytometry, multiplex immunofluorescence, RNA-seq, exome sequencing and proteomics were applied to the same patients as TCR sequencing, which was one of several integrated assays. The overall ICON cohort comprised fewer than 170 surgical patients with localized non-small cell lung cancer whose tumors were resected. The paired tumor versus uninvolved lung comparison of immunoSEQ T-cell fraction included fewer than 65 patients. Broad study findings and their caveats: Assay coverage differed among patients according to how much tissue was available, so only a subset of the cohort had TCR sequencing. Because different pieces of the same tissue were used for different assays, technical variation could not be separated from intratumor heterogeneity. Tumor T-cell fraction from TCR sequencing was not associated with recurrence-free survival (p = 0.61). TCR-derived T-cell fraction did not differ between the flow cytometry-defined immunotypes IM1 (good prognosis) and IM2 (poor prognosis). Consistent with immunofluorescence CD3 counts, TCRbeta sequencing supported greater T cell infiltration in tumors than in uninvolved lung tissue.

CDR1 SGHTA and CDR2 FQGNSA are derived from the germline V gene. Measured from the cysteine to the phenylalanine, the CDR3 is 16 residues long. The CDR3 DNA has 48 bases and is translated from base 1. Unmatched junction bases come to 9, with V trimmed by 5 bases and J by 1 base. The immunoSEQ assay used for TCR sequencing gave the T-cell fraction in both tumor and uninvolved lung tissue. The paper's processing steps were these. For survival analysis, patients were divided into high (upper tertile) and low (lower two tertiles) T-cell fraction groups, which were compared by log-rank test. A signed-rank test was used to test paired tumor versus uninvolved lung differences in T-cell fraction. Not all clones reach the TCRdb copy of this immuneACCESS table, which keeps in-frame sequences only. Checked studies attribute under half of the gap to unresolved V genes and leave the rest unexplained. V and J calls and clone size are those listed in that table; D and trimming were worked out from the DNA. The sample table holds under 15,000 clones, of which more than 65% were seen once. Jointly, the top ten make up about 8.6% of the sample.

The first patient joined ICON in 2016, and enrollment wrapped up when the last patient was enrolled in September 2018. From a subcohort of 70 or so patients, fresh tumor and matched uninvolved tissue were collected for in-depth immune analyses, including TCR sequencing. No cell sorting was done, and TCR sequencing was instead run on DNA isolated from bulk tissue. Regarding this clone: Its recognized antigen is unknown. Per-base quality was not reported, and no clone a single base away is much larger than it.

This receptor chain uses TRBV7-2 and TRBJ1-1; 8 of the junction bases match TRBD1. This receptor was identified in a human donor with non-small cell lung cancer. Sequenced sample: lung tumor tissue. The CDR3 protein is CASSPSGGVGNTEAFF. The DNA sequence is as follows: TGTGCCAGCAGCCCTTCAGGGGGCGTTGGGAACACTGAAGCTTTCTTT. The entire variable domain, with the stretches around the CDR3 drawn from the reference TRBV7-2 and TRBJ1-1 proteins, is GAGVSQSPSNKVTEKGKDVELRCDPISGHTALYWYRQSLGQGLEFLIYFQGNSAPDKSGLPSDRFSAERTGGSVSTLTIQRTQQEDSAVYLCASSPSGGVGNTEAFFGQGTRLTVV.